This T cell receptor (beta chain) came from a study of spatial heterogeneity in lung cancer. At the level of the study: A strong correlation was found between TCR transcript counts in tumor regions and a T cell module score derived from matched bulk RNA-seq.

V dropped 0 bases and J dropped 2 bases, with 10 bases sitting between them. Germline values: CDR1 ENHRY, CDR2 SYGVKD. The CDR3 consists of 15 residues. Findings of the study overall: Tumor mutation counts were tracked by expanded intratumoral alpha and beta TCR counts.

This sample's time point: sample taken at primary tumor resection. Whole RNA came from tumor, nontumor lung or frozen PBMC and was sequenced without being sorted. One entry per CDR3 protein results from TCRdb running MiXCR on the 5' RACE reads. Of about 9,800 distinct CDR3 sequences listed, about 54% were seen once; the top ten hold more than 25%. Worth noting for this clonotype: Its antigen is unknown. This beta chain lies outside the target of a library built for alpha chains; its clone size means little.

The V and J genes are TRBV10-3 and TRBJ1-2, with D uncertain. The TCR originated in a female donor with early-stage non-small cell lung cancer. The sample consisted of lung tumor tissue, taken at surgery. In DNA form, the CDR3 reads TGTGCCATCAGTGAGTCGCCAAGGGAAAACTATGGCTACACCTTC. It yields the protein CAISESPRENYGYTF.